These T cell receptor beta chains were read from a single sample in a study of blood T cell repertoires in COVID-19. The repertoire was sequenced with immunoSEQ multiplex PCR; TCRdb's copy has only in-frame clones and lacks some. Altogether around 180,000 clones are present, approximately 80% being singletons, with the ten largest covering roughly 7.1%. The sequenced sample was peripheral blood. These TCRs come from a human donor in a cohort sampled during active COVID-19. CDR3s include the opening cysteine and the closing phenylalanine or tryptophan. A D gene is named only where the DNA matches it firmly. A clone size is listed for some rows: how often the clone was seen (once, few, many), or a class if it is expanded.

j_call: TRBJ1-1
d_call: .
clone_size: .
v_call: TRBV14
cdr3_nt: TGTGCCAGCAGCCAAGACTCGAACACTGAAGCTTTCTTT
cdr3_aa: CASSQDSNTEAFF

j_call: TRBJ1-1
d_call: TRBD1
clone_size: .
v_call: TRBV11-3
cdr3_nt: TGTGCCAGCAGCCCGGGACAGGGGACGACGGAAGCTTTCTTT
cdr3_aa: CASSPGQGTTEAFF

j_call: TRBJ1-2
d_call: TRBD1
clone_size: .
v_call: TRBV6-5
cdr3_nt: TGTGCCAGCAACACCCTAGACAGGGGGCTAGGCTACACCTTC
cdr3_aa: CASNTLDRGLGYTF

j_call: TRBJ2-5
d_call: .
clone_size: once
v_call: TRBV4-1
cdr3_nt: TGCGCCAGCAGCCAAGATAGGGACTTGACCCAGTACTTC
cdr3_aa: CASSQDRDLTQYF

j_call: TRBJ2-3
d_call: TRBD2
clone_size: .
v_call: TRBV27
cdr3_nt: TGTGCCAGCAGTCTGCGGGGGGTGGGAACAGATACGCAGTATTTT
cdr3_aa: CASSLRGVGTDTQYF

j_call: TRBJ2-2
d_call: .
clone_size: .
v_call: TRBV6-5
cdr3_nt: TGTGCCAGCAGTCCCCGTTTGGAGGGCGGGGAGCTGTTTTTT
cdr3_aa: CASSPRLEGGELFF

j_call: TRBJ2-7
d_call: .
clone_size: .
v_call: TRBV3-1/TRBV3-2
cdr3_nt: TGTGCCAGCAGCCAAGCATGGCGGCAGGGAGGATACGAGCAGTACTTC
cdr3_aa: CASSQAWRQGGYEQYF

j_call: TRBJ1-4
d_call: TRBD1
clone_size: .
v_call: TRBV19
cdr3_nt: TGTGCCAGTAGGGAGACAGGGGAGGGAGAAAAACTGTTTTTT
cdr3_aa: CASRETGEGEKLFF

j_call: TRBJ1-1
d_call: .
clone_size: once
v_call: TRBV5-4
cdr3_nt: TGTGCCAGCAGCTTGGCTCCGGGGAGGGACACTGAAGCTTTCTTT
cdr3_aa: CASSLAPGRDTEAFF

j_call: TRBJ1-2
d_call: TRBD1
clone_size: .
v_call: TRBV25-1
cdr3_nt: TGTGCCAGCAGTGAATTAGACCGACAGGGGAATGCCTATGGCTACACCTTC
cdr3_aa: CASSELDRQGNAYGYTF

j_call: TRBJ1-1
d_call: .
clone_size: .
v_call: TRBV12-3/TRBV12-4
cdr3_nt: TGTGCCAGCAGTTTGCAGGTATACACTGAAGCTTTCTTT
cdr3_aa: CASSLQVYTEAFF

j_call: TRBJ2-5
d_call: TRBD1
clone_size: .
v_call: TRBV9
cdr3_nt: TGTGCCAGCAGCGTAAGGGACAGACAAGAGACCCAGTACTTC
cdr3_aa: CASSVRDRQETQYF

j_call: TRBJ1-5
d_call: .
clone_size: once
v_call: TRBV27
cdr3_nt: TGTGCCAGCAGGAGGACAGCCCTAGGTGTCCAGCATTTT
cdr3_aa: CASRRTALGVQHF

j_call: TRBJ2-1
d_call: TRBD2
clone_size: .
v_call: TRBV7-2
cdr3_nt: TGTGCCAACCAGCTTGGGATAGCGGGGCTTTACAATGAGCAGTTCTTC
cdr3_aa: CANQLGIAGLYNEQFF

j_call: TRBJ2-5
d_call: .
clone_size: .
v_call: TRBV12-3/TRBV12-4
cdr3_nt: TGTGCCAGCAGTTTTCGGTCCGTGGAGACCCAGTACTTC
cdr3_aa: CASSFRSVETQYF

j_call: TRBJ2-7
d_call: TRBD1
clone_size: .
v_call: TRBV6-1
cdr3_nt: TGTGCCAGCAGTGAATATAGACAGGGGCCCTACGAGCAGTACTTC
cdr3_aa: CASSEYRQGPYEQYF

j_call: TRBJ2-6
d_call: TRBD1
clone_size: .
v_call: TRBV6-1
cdr3_nt: TGTGCCAGCAGTGAATTTTGGACAGGGGGCGAAACTGGGGCCAACGTCCTGACTTTC
cdr3_aa: CASSEFWTGGETGANVLTF

j_call: TRBJ2-1
d_call: TRBD1
clone_size: once
v_call: TRBV11-2
cdr3_nt: TGTGCCAGCAACCGGGGGACAGGGGTTATTAATGAGCAGTTCTTC
cdr3_aa: CASNRGTGVINEQFF

j_call: TRBJ2-2
d_call: TRBD2
clone_size: .
v_call: TRBV5-6
cdr3_nt: TGTGCCAGCAGCCCCCTAGCGGGGGCGAACACCGGGGAGCTGTTTTTT
cdr3_aa: CASSPLAGANTGELFF

j_call: TRBJ1-2
d_call: TRBD1
clone_size: few
v_call: TRBV19
cdr3_nt: TGTGCCAGTAGTACCGGACAGGGAGGATTTCAGATTGGCTACACCTTC
cdr3_aa: CASSTGQGGFQIGYTF

j_call: TRBJ2-5
d_call: .
clone_size: .
v_call: TRBV10-3
cdr3_nt: TGTGCCATCAGTGAGTCCGGGGGTCGCCAAGAGACCCAGTACTTC
cdr3_aa: CAISESGGRQETQYF

j_call: TRBJ2-1
d_call: TRBD2
clone_size: .
v_call: TRBV29-1
cdr3_nt: TGCAGCGTTGGTCCACTGCTTAGCGGGGGGGATTACAATGAGCAGTTCTTC
cdr3_aa: CSVGPLLSGGDYNEQFF

j_call: TRBJ2-7
d_call: TRBD2
clone_size: .
v_call: TRBV30
cdr3_nt: TGTGCCTGGAGAAGGCTAGCGGGGGCCTCCTACGAGCAGTACTTC
cdr3_aa: CAWRRLAGASYEQYF

j_call: TRBJ1-5
d_call: .
clone_size: .
v_call: TRBV4-1
cdr3_nt: TGCGCCAGCAGTCAAAGCTATAGCAATCAGCCCCAGCATTTT
cdr3_aa: CASSQSYSNQPQHF

j_call: TRBJ1-5
d_call: .
clone_size: .
v_call: TRBV19
cdr3_nt: TGTGCCAGTAGCCTGGGGAGGGGGGGCAATCAGCCCCAGCATTTT
cdr3_aa: CASSLGRGGNQPQHF

j_call: TRBJ2-7
d_call: .
clone_size: .
v_call: TRBV4-1
cdr3_nt: TGCGCCAGCAGCCAAGCAGGGGCAGCGTACGAGCAGTACTTC
cdr3_aa: CASSQAGAAYEQYF

j_call: TRBJ1-6
d_call: .
clone_size: .
v_call: TRBV6-1
cdr3_nt: TGTGCCAGCAGTGAAGGACAGTCTACAAGCTCCTATAATTCACCCCTCCACTTT
cdr3_aa: CASSEGQSTSSYNSPLHF

j_call: TRBJ2-6
d_call: .
clone_size: .
v_call: TRBV13
cdr3_nt: TGTGCCAGCGGTCCAATGAGCTCTGGGGCCAACGTCCTGACTTTC
cdr3_aa: CASGPMSSGANVLTF

j_call: TRBJ1-2
d_call: TRBD1
clone_size: few
v_call: TRBV7-3
cdr3_nt: TGTGCCAGCAGCGCGACGGGGACAGGGGGCGCAACGGATGGCTACACCTTC
cdr3_aa: CASSATGTGGATDGYTF

j_call: TRBJ2-6
d_call: .
clone_size: .
v_call: TRBV6-1
cdr3_nt: TGTGCCAGCAGTGAAACACCCGGGGCCAACGTCCTGACTTTC
cdr3_aa: CASSETPGANVLTF

j_call: TRBJ1-1
d_call: .
clone_size: few
v_call: TRBV19
cdr3_nt: TGTGCCAGTAGTCTTACAGGGAACCCGGCGAGGGACACTGAAGCTTTCTTT
cdr3_aa: CASSLTGNPARDTEAFF

j_call: TRBJ1-4
d_call: TRBD1
clone_size: .
v_call: TRBV19
cdr3_nt: TGTGCCAGTAGACCGGCCCGGGACAGGGGCGAAAAACTGTTTTTT
cdr3_aa: CASRPARDRGEKLFF

j_call: TRBJ1-1
d_call: .
clone_size: .
v_call: TRBV7-9
cdr3_nt: TGTGCCAGCAGCCCCAAACCCGGACAAAAGAACACTGAAGCTTTCTTT
cdr3_aa: CASSPKPGQKNTEAFF

j_call: TRBJ2-5
d_call: TRBD2
clone_size: .
v_call: TRBV4-1
cdr3_nt: TGCGCCAGCAGCCAAGGACTAGCGGGGGGGCCGGCAGAGACCCAGTACTTC
cdr3_aa: CASSQGLAGGPAETQYF

j_call: TRBJ1-5
d_call: .
clone_size: .
v_call: TRBV19
cdr3_nt: TGTGCCAGTACCCCAGATCTCTCTAGAGGTCAGCCCCAGCATTTT
cdr3_aa: CASTPDLSRGQPQHF

j_call: TRBJ1-2
d_call: TRBD1
clone_size: .
v_call: TRBV5-6
cdr3_nt: TGTGCCAGCAGCACCCGAGGGACAGGGCTGTATGGCTACACCTTC
cdr3_aa: CASSTRGTGLYGYTF

j_call: TRBJ2-7
d_call: .
clone_size: few
v_call: TRBV30
cdr3_nt: TGTGCCTGGAGCCCGATATGGAGCTCCTACGAGCAGTACTTC
cdr3_aa: CAWSPIWSSYEQYF

j_call: TRBJ2-1
d_call: .
clone_size: .
v_call: TRBV3-1/TRBV3-2
cdr3_nt: TGTGCCAGCAGCCAAGAGAGGGCCTACAATGAGCAGTTCTTC
cdr3_aa: CASSQERAYNEQFF

j_call: TRBJ2-1
d_call: .
clone_size: .
v_call: TRBV3-1/TRBV3-2
cdr3_nt: TGTGCCAGCAGGAAAGGAGAGGGGAGGAATGAGCAGTTCTTC
cdr3_aa: CASRKGEGRNEQFF